The T cell receptor beta chain under discussion was sequenced for a study of T cell changes during pregnancy in multiple sclerosis. V lost 6 bases and J 2 bases, leaving 15 bases between the germline ends. The CDR3 is made up of 15 amino acids. Germline values: CDR1 MNHEY, CDR2 SVGAGI. TCRdb's table, derived via immunoSEQ multiplex PCR, lists solely in-frame clones and lacks some. The data hold some 70,000 clones, with roughly 92% observed a single time. This chain connects TRBV6-5 to TRBJ2-3; maybe TRBD1 (5 bases). The clonotype comes from a female donor in good health, enrolled as a control in a pregnancy study. The input for sequencing was peripheral blood, taken in the second trimester of pregnancy. The CDR3 reads CASSRLGVITDTQYF. CDR3 nucleotide sequence: TGTGCCAGCAGCAGGCTAGGGGTGATCACAGATACGCAGTATTTT.